What follows are 31 T cell receptor beta chains derived from one specimen sequenced in a study of glioma-infiltrating T cells. The iRepertoire nested amplicon-rescue multiplex PCR amplified TCR alpha and beta CDR3s from RNA. In TCRdb, the multiplex PCR reads were re-called with MiXCR into one record per CDR3 protein. The sample has roughly 200,000 distinct CDR3 sequences; approximately 30% are singletons. Specimen: glioma tissue, nonneoplastic brain tissue, or PBMCs (not recorded which). All receptors come from a human donor with low-grade glioma or glioblastoma, undergoing nonglioma brain surgery, or in good health (not recorded which).

This clonotype was counted ten times or more. The CDR3 DNA sequence: TGTGCCAGCAGTTTCGACAGGGTAGCCCAGCATTTT. Translating it yields CASSFDRVAQHF. The chain uses TRBV28 and TRBJ1-5; 7 positions match TRBD1. CDR1 and CDR2 (germline): MDHEN, SYDVKM. This CDR3 is 12 amino acids long. V was pared by 3 bases and J by 11 bases, with 4 bases of the junction left unmatched.

A word on this clonotype: Germline is not matched at one junction end, which may reflect a read error. The genes are TRBV5-8 and TRBJ1-2; D call uncertain. Germline V gene lookup returns CDR1 SGHTS and CDR2 YDEGEE. The CDR3 totals 11 residues. The CDR3 reads CASSKDYGYAF. CDR3 DNA: TGTGCCAGCAGCAAGGACTATGGCTACGCCTTC.

On this clonotype: One base away lies a much larger clone, so this may be a sequencing read error. CDR3 nucleotides: TGTGCCAGCAGCCGGTGGGCCTACGAGCAGTACTTC. The encoded protein is CASSRWAYEQYF. This chain joins TRBV11-2 and TRBJ2-7; D remains ambiguous. The ends were cut back, 5 bases at V and 2 bases at J, with 7 bases in the middle. Germline CDR1 is SGHAT and CDR2 is FQNNGV. This CDR3 spans 12 amino acids.

Details on this clonotype: Given the absence of the conserved phenylalanine or tryptophan at the CDR3 end, a read error is likely. The V and J genes are TRBV3-1 and TRBJ2-5; D remains ambiguous. Germline V lookup: CDR1 LGHDT, CDR2 YNNKEL (reference sequence). V was cut by 0 bases and J by 4 bases, with 15 bases left in between. The CDR3 runs to 16 residues. For the CDR3, the DNA is TGTGCCAGCAGCCAAGACGGTCGGTATTGGCCAGAGACCCAGTACCTC. It encodes CASSQDGRYWPETQYL.

This rearrangement joins TRBV12-3 or TRBV12-4 to TRBJ2-1; no clear D. The CDR3 runs 12 residues. The V end lost 7 bases, the J end lost 5 bases, and 9 bases lay between the germline ends. As DNA, the CDR3 is TGTGCCAGCAAGGATGGGAACAATGAGCAGTTCTTC. Protein sequence: CASKDGNNEQFF.

In its sample, this clonotype ranks as medium-sized. The rearrangement links TRBV20-1 to TRBJ1-2, with 8 bases identical to TRBD1. Germline V gene data show CDR1 as DFQATT and CDR2 as SNEGSKA (reference sequence). V lost 5 bases to trimming and J lost 8 bases; unmatched junction nucleotides: 7. The CDR3 is made up of 12 amino acids. The CDR3 here is CSAPDRGQGYTF. CDR3 nucleotides: TGCAGTGCTCCAGACAGGGGACAAGGCTACACCTTC.

The rearrangement joins TRBV5-1 to TRBJ2-1, with D perhaps TRBD1 or TRBD2 (5 bases each). V lost 2 bases and J 6 bases, leaving 18 bases between the germline ends. This CDR3 has 16 amino acids. Germline lookup yields CDR1 SGHRS and CDR2 YFSETQ. The CDR3 reads CASSLPGPGGPNEQFF. The CDR3, as DNA: TGCGCCAGCAGCTTACCGGGACCCGGAGGACCCAATGAGCAGTTCTTC.

The chain couples TRBV3-1 to TRBJ1-3; D might be TRBD1 (6 bases). V was trimmed by 2 bases and J by 1 base, leaving 15 bases between them. This CDR3 is built from 17 residues. Germline V gene sequence: CDR1 LGHDT, CDR2 YNNKEL (reference sequence). CDR3 protein: CASSQFGGLESGNTIYF. The CDR3 DNA is TGTGCCAGCAGCCAATTTGGGGGGCTCGAATCTGGAAACACCATATATTTT.

This clonotype was picked up many times. The chain carries TRBV24-1 and TRBJ2-2; D is unclear. V gave up 4 bases and J gave up 2 bases, with 7 bases separating them. The CDR3 sequence is 14 residues long. CDR1 is KGHDR, CDR2 SFDVKD, per germline. The CDR3: CATSDNGNTGELFF. The CDR3 bases are TGTGCCACCAGTGACAATGGTAACACCGGGGAGCTGTTTTTT.

This chain connects TRBV5-1 to TRBJ2-1, with TRBD1 identical over 11 bases. The CDR3 contains 14 residues. Trimming cost V 3 bases and J 8 bases; bases outside gene matches: 4. Germline CDR1 and CDR2: SGHRS and YFSETQ. CDR3 in DNA: TGCGCCAGCAGCTGGCCGGGACAGGGGGATGAGCAGTTCTTC. It is translated as CASSWPGQGDEQFF.

The J gene is TRBJ2-1, the V gene TRBV30, with D tentatively TRBD1 (6 bases). This CDR3 spans 15 amino acids. The germline V and J ends were trimmed by 3 bases and 8 bases, with 20 bases remaining between them. Looked up from germline, CDR1 is GTSNPN and CDR2 is SVGIG (reference sequence). CDR3 DNA: TGTGCCTGGAGCTTGAAGATCAGGGGAGATTATGAGCAGTTCTTC. This codes for CAWSLKIRGDYEQFF.

This chain connects TRBV19 to TRBJ1-2; D not resolved. Trimming took 5 bases from V and 4 from J, leaving 11 bases between them. CDR3 length: 13 amino acids. CDR1 LNHDA and CDR2 SQIVND come from the germline V gene (reference sequence). CDR3 amino acids: CASSVSFGYGYTF. The CDR3 region has the DNA TGTGCCAGTAGTGTCAGTTTTGGCTATGGCTACACCTTC. The variable domain in full, with the rest retrieved from reference TRBV19 and TRBJ1-2, is DGGITQSPKYLFRKEGQNVTLSCEQNLNHDAMYWYRQDPGQGLRLIYYSQIVNDFQKGDIAEGYSVSREKKESFPLTVTSAQKNPTAFYLCASSVSFGYGYTFGSGTRLTVV.

This clonotype was counted a few times. This sequence joins TRBV7-3 and TRBJ2-3; no definite D call. The germline CDR1 and CDR2 sequences are SGHTA and FQGTGA. This CDR3 is built from 15 residues. The V and J ends lost 4 bases and 0 bases respectively, with 11 bases between them. This chain's CDR3 is CASSSAPGSTDTQYF. CDR3 DNA: TGTGCCAGCAGCTCCGCGCCCGGTAGCACAGATACGCAGTATTTT.

For this clonotype: A read error is possible here, since a much larger clone lies one base away. The rearrangement uses TRBV19 and TRBJ2-3; 7 positions match TRBD1. This CDR3 region has 14 residues. Germline loops: CDR1 LNHDA, CDR2 SQIVND (reference sequence). The CDR3 bases are TGTGCCAGTAGTTCCTCGGACAGGACAGATACGCGGTATTTT. As protein: CASSSSDRTDTRYF. The variable domain in full, completed from reference TRBV19 and TRBJ2-3, reads DGGITQSPKYLFRKEGQNVTLSCEQNLNHDAMYWYRQDPGQGLRLIYYSQIVNDFQKGDIAEGYSVSREKKESFPLTVTSAQKNPTAFYLCASSSSDRTDTRYFGPGTRLTVL.

Note on this clonotype: A much larger clone is a single base away; this may be a read error. The chain couples TRBV6-1 to TRBJ2-7; D gene uncertain. Germline CDR1 reads MNHNS; CDR2 reads SASEGT. V was shortened by 8 bases and J by 5 bases, with 22 bases between the two germline ends. This CDR3 has 15 amino acids. CDR3 loop: CASSPSTRLADEQYF. CDR3 DNA: TGTGCCAGCTCACCGTCCACAAGGCTGGCGGACGAGCAGTACTTC.

This clonotype was picked up a small number of times. The chain recombines TRBV3-1 with TRBJ2-1, with D possibly TRBD1 on 6 matching bases. The CDR3 has 16 amino acids. The germline V gene has CDR1 LGHDT and CDR2 YNNKEL (reference sequence). Trimming shortened V by 1 base and J by 4 bases, and 14 bases separated the two germline ends. The DNA for the CDR3 is TGTGCCAGCAGCCAAGGGGGGCAGGGGCCTTACAATGAGCAGTTCTTC. It codes for CASSQGGQGPYNEQFF.

Turning to this clonotype: A read error may explain this, as a much larger clone is one base away. This CDR3 fails to terminate in the conserved phenylalanine or tryptophan, so it likely reflects a read error. This chain connects TRBV11-2 to TRBJ2-7; 7 nucleotides align to TRBD2. Germline values: CDR1 SGHAT, CDR2 FQNNGV. The CDR3 length is 16 residues. The V gene end was trimmed by 5 bases and the J gene end by 0 bases; junction bases not matched to a gene: 10. CDR3 loop: CASSPSGIAGSYEQYS. The DNA of the CDR3 is TGTGCCAGCAGCCCGTCCGGGATAGCGGGCTCCTACGAGCAGTACTCC.

As for this clonotype: With a much larger clone just one base away, this may be a read error. The chain uses TRBV4-1 and TRBJ2-1; 8 bases map to TRBD2. This CDR3 comprises 14 residues. Germline loops: CDR1 MGHRA, CDR2 YSYEKL. The V segment lost 0 bases and the J segment 9 bases; nucleotides outside the gene matches: 4. CDR3 nucleotides: TGCGCCAGCAGCCAAGATCGGGAGGGAGTTGAGCAGTTCTTC. It translates to CASSQDREGVEQFF.

This sequence joins TRBV4-1 and TRBJ2-2; D is uncertain. This CDR3 is built from 13 residues. The V end was cut by 2 bases, the J end by 5 bases, with 6 bases between. Germline V gene sequence: CDR1 MGHRA, CDR2 YSYEKL. As DNA, the CDR3 is TGCGCCAGCAGCCAACGTGGTACCGGGGAGCTGTTTTTT. Translating gives CASSQRGTGELFF.

As concerns this clonotype: Mismatch with germline at one junction end may stem from a read error. The chain employs TRBV29-1 and TRBJ2-3, with D possibly matching TRBD1 (6 bases). The CDR3 length is 17 residues. CDR1 is SQVTM, CDR2 ANQGSEA, per germline. The CDR3 protein is CSVTTYYDRLSKDTQYF. Here the CDR3 DNA reads TGCAGCGTTACGACGTATTATGACAGGTTGAGCAAAGATACGCAGTATTTT.

The V call is TRBV20-1, the J call TRBJ1-2; 8 positions match TRBD1. V lost 3 bases, J lost 2 bases, and 8 bases stayed unmatched. Germline values: CDR1 DFQATT, CDR2 SNEGSKA (reference sequence). The CDR3 runs 15 residues. The CDR3 reads CSASRLWDRNYGYTF. Written as DNA, the CDR3 is TGCAGTGCTAGCCGCTTGTGGGACAGGAACTATGGCTACACCTTC.

This clonotype appeared many times. The genes are TRBV7-8 and TRBJ2-4; D not certain. The germline V and J ends were trimmed by 1 base and 8 bases, with 12 bases remaining between them. The CDR3 is 14 residues long. CDR1 and CDR2 (germline): SGHVS, FQNEAQ. The CDR3 nucleotides are TGTGCCAGCAGCTTAGGGGTAGTACGACACATTCAGTACTTC. It specifies CASSLGVVRHIQYF.

At least ten counts were recorded for this clonotype. DNA for the CDR3: TGTGCCAGCAGCTTAGATGGGGCTAGCGTTAATGAGCAGTTCTTC. Its translation: CASSLDGASVNEQFF. J is TRBJ2-1 and V is TRBV7-2, with D perhaps TRBD2 (6 bases). CDR1 is SGHTA, CDR2 FQGNSA, per germline. Trimming removed 1 base from V and 7 bases from J, with 14 bases in between. This CDR3 spans 15 amino acids.

The CDR3 region has the DNA TGTGCCAGCAGCTTCACAGGGGGCGGGAGGAACTATGGCTACACCTTC. Protein sequence: CASSFTGGGRNYGYTF. V is TRBV7-9 and J is TRBJ1-2; TRBD1 matches at 9 bases. This CDR3 contains 16 residues. V lost 3 bases and J lost 2; bases outside the gene matches: 7. Germline loops: CDR1 SEHNR, CDR2 FQNEAQ (reference sequence).

In its sample, this clonotype was seen a few times. This sequence joins TRBV2 and TRBJ2-5, with D maybe TRBD1 (5 bases). The CDR3 extends over 12 amino acids. V lost 6 bases, J lost 5 bases, and 10 bases lay in between. From germline, CDR1 is SNHLY and CDR2 FYNNEI. The CDR3 is CASRTALETQYF. The CDR3, as DNA: TGTGCCAGCAGGACAGCACTCGAGACCCAGTACTTC.

As to this clonotype: A much larger clonotype is one base distant, so this may be a read error. The gene calls are TRBV5-6 and TRBJ2-1; no clear D. Germline V lookup: CDR1 SGHDT, CDR2 YYEEEE. This CDR3 region has 14 residues. Here the CDR3 reads CASSLPNGYNEQSF. In DNA form, the CDR3 reads TGTGCCAGCAGCTTGCCCAACGGTTACAATGAGCAGTCCTTC. The variable domain in full, with the rest retrieved from reference TRBV5-6 and TRBJ2-1, is DAGVTQSPTHLIKTRGQQVTLRCSPKSGHDTVSWYQQALGQGPQFIFQYYEEEERQRGNFPDRFSGHQFPNYSSELNVNALLLGDSALYLCASSLPNGYNEQSFGPGTRLTVL.

This clonotype has ten or more counts. The chain employs TRBV6-6 and TRBJ1-1, with D unclear. V lost 0 bases and J 3 bases, leaving 5 bases between the germline ends. The CDR3 extends over 13 amino acids. CDR1 and CDR2 from the germline V gene are MNHNY and SVGAGI (reference sequence). CDR3 region: CASSYSADTEAFF. The DNA for the CDR3 is TGTGCCAGCAGTTACTCAGCCGACACTGAAGCTTTCTTT.

This clonotype has a count of ten or more. The V call is TRBV20-1, the J call TRBJ2-7; no reliable D call. The CDR3 spans 13 residues. Germline loops: CDR1 DFQATT, CDR2 SNEGSKA (reference sequence). The CDR3 sequence: CSVRSGPSYEQYF. The CDR3 bases are TGCAGCGTCAGGAGTGGTCCTTCCTACGAGCAGTACTTC.

The sample holds a few counts of this clonotype. CDR3 loop: CASSLDKNYGYTF. CDR3 nucleotides: TGTGCCAGCAGCTTAGACAAAAACTATGGCTACACCTTC. J is TRBJ1-2 and V is TRBV11-2, with unresolved D. This CDR3 has 13 residues. The germline CDR1 and CDR2 sequences are SGHAT and FQNNGV. The V gene lost 0 bases and the J gene lost 2 bases, with 4 bases spanning the gap. The whole variable domain, remainder taken from reference TRBV11-2 and TRBJ1-2, is EAGVAQSPRYKIIEKRQSVAFWCNPISGHATLYWYQQILGQGPKLLIQFQNNGVVDDSQLPKDRFSAERLKGVDSTLKIQPAKLEDSAVYLCASSLDKNYGYTFGSGTRLTVV.

The rearrangement uses TRBV9 and TRBJ2-2, with D maybe TRBD2 (6 bases). V dropped 4 bases and J dropped 0 bases, with 10 bases sitting between them. CDR1 and CDR2 (germline): SGDLS, YYNGEE. The CDR3 consists of 15 residues. The CDR3 sequence: CASSSGTSNTGELFF. The CDR3 coding sequence is TGTGCCAGCAGCTCCGGGACTTCGAACACCGGGGAGCTGTTTTTT.

This clonotype was counted many times. This chain links TRBV6-1 with TRBJ1-5, with D unresolved. Germline V gene data show CDR1 as MNHNS and CDR2 as SASEGT. The germline V and J ends were trimmed by 5 bases and 2 bases, with 10 bases remaining between them. The CDR3 covers 14 residues. CDR3: CASSLRSGNQPQHF. The CDR3, as DNA: TGTGCCAGCAGTCTCCGGAGTGGCAATCAGCCCCAGCATTTT.